These 5 T cell receptor beta chains share one sample of origin, sequenced in a study of Ad26.COV2.S vaccination and SARS-CoV-2 variants. Described treatment: about 20 received Ad26.COV2.S at low or high dose, single or two shots; roughly five received placebo; per-sample allocation not given. Specimens were obtained on day 63 following the first vaccine or placebo injection. Using immunoSEQ multiplex PCR, the repertoire was profiled, and TCRdb retains in-frame clones only, with some absent. The repertoire includes about 680,000 clones, approximately 88% of them detected once, and over 1.3% sits in the top ten. Sequencing was performed on peripheral blood, taken in a trial of Ad26.COV2.S vaccine versus placebo. The receptors stem from a person aged 18 to 65 who received the Ad26.COV2.S COVID-19 vaccine or a placebo.

The chain carries TRBV30 and TRBJ1-2; D unclear. The CDR3 covers 10 residues. CDR1 is GTSNPN, CDR2 SVGIG, per germline (reference sequence). Trimming shortened V by 3 bases and J by 7 bases, and 6 bases separated the two germline ends. The CDR3 region is CAWSGFGYTF. DNA for the CDR3: TGTGCCTGGAGCGGCTTTGGCTACACCTTC.

CDR3 region: CAWTSRATYEQYF. In DNA form, the CDR3 reads TGTGCCTGGACCTCTAGGGCGACCTACGAGCAGTACTTC. This chain connects TRBV30 to TRBJ2-7; D remains unclear. The CDR3 runs 13 residues. The ends were cut back, 4 bases at V and 2 bases at J, with 12 bases in the middle. Germline CDR1 GTSNPN, CDR2 SVGIG (reference sequence).

The J gene is TRBJ2-7, the V gene TRBV12-3 or TRBV12-4, with TRBD2 as a possible D gene (6 bases). The V end lost 5 bases, the J end lost 7 bases, and 12 bases lay between the germline ends. CDR3 length: 12 residues. The CDR3 coding sequence is TGTGCCAGCAGTGAAGGGGACTTGGAGCAGTACTTC. Its protein is CASSEGDLEQYF.

V is TRBV10-2 and J is TRBJ1-2, with 7 bases matching TRBD1. Germline CDR1 WSHSY, CDR2 SAAADI. Trimming cost V 5 bases and J 4 bases; bases outside gene matches: 10. The CDR3 is 15 residues long. The CDR3: CASSLTDREGYGYTF. In DNA, the CDR3 is TGCGCCAGCAGTCTAACCGACAGGGAAGGCTATGGCTACACCTTC.

This clone was picked up one time. The V call is TRBV2, the J call TRBJ2-5; 8 bases are shared with TRBD2. The ends lost 8 bases at V and 5 bases at J; junction bases unmatched: 10. There are 14 residues in the CDR3. Germline assignment: CDR1 SNHLY and CDR2 FYNNEI. CDR3 in DNA: TGTGCCAGCTGGTACGGGGGGGCGGGCGAGACCCAGTACTTC. Its translation: CASWYGGAGETQYF.